The subject of this entry is one T cell receptor beta chain. The antigen remains unidentified. The data belong to a study of T cell repertoires in cytomegalovirus infection. Whole-study context: Public TCR beta signatures indicated both CMV infection and matching HLA type.

TCRdb used MiXCR to reprocess the reads, holding one entry per CDR3 protein. The sample lists 650,000 to 900,000 distinct CDR3 sequences, 25% to 30% seen once, with around 12% in the top ten. The CDR3 totals 15 residues. Germline CDR1 and CDR2: SGDLS and YYNGEE. The germline V and J ends were trimmed by 3 bases and 5 bases, with 16 bases remaining between them. This specimen consisted of cultured CD8+ T cells from PBMCs, obtained from culture after CMV antigen stimulation. This receptor was taken from a human donor in good health (CMV status not recorded). Some clones in this sample may be carry-over from other donors' samples. The chain couples TRBV9 to TRBJ2-3; D is possibly TRBD2 (5 bases). The CDR3 sequence is CASSGVGVTQDTQYF. The DNA of the CDR3 is TGTGCCAGCAGCGGGGTGGGAGTTACCCAAGATACGCAGTATTTT.